This T cell receptor (beta chain) was captured by sequencing in a study of beta chain features in type 1 diabetes. Notes on the study in general: Among all four CD4+ subsets, Type 1 diabetes patients had TCRB CDR3s that were moderately but significantly shorter.

This clone was found a few times. Its antigen is not identified. The whole isolated RNA underwent reverse transcription, so sequencing captured expressed TCRB transcripts. The assay was immunoSEQ multiplex PCR, and TCRdb's table has in-frame clones only and misses some. Found here are around 650,000 clones, 9.5% to 15% of them singletons; the top ten hold approximately 0.11%. The CDR3 runs 8 residues. Per germline, CDR1 MDHEN and CDR2 SYDVKM. Input material: naive CD4+ T cells from blood. J is TRBJ2-5 and V is TRBV28; D gene uncertain. The receptor comes from a man aged 30 to 45 with type 1 diabetes. CDR3 in amino acids: CAVETQYF. The CDR3 nucleotides are TGTGCAGTGGAGACCCAGTACTTC. Together with reference TRBV28 and TRBJ2-5, the CDR3 gives the full variable domain: DVKVTQSSRYLVKRTGEKVFLECVQDMDHENMFWYRQDPGLGLRLIYFSYDVKMKEKGDIPEGYSVSREKKERFSLILESASTNQTSMYLCAVETQYFGPGTRLLVL.